The 26 T cell receptor beta chains listed next were all sequenced from one sample in a study of cytotoxic CD8 clonotypes in ibrutinib-treated CLL. The repertoire was sequenced with immunoSEQ multiplex PCR; TCRdb's copy has only in-frame clones and lacks some. Of about 97,000 clones in the sample, 60% to 80% are singletons; the top ten hold about 29%. This sample comprised PBMCs, obtained after 12 months of ibrutinib treatment. The receptor source for this set is a human donor with chronic lymphocytic leukemia.

This clone turned up a few times. The rearrangement joins TRBV18 to TRBJ2-7; no reliable D call. The germline gives CDR1 KGHSH, CDR2 LQKENI. This CDR3 is 15 amino acids long. Deletions cut 5 bases from V and 2 bases from J, with 16 bases between. CDR3 DNA: TGTGCCAGCTCATCCATTGACGGACCGACCTACGAGCAGTACTTC. Encoded protein: CASSSIDGPTYEQYF.

J is TRBJ2-3 and V is TRBV5-1; possibly TRBD2 for D (6 bases). Germline CDR1 reads SGHRS; CDR2 reads YFSETQ. The CDR3 extends over 14 amino acids. The germline V and J ends were trimmed by 6 bases and 4 bases, with 15 bases remaining between them. The CDR3 region has the DNA TGCGCCAGCAAGGGGACGGGGGAGGCAGATACGCAGTATTTT. Its protein product is CASKGTGEADTQYF.

Concerning this clone: This sample includes further DNA sequences coding for the same CDR3. The rearrangement links TRBV5-1 to TRBJ2-3; D is possibly TRBD1 (5 bases). This CDR3 is built from 15 residues. Trimming cost V 0 bases and J 0 bases, with 8 bases left between them. CDR1 is SGHRS and CDR2 is YFSETQ in the germline V gene. As DNA, the CDR3 is TGCGCCAGCAGCTTGGAGGCAGGGAGCACAGATACGCAGTATTTT. It yields the protein CASSLEAGSTDTQYF.

This chain connects TRBV7-2 to TRBJ2-7; the D gene is possibly TRBD1 (6 bases). CDR3 size: 15 residues. V was pared by 6 bases and J by 0 bases, with 15 bases between. The germline V gene has CDR1 SGHTA and CDR2 FQGNSA. The CDR3 DNA is TGTGCCAGCAGTTCTATGGGACACAGCTCCTACGAGCAGTACTTC. Amino acids: CASSSMGHSSYEQYF.

This rearrangement joins TRBV2 to TRBJ2-3, with TRBD1 matching over 9 bases. The V segment lost 7 bases and the J segment 1 base; nucleotides outside the gene matches: 9. The CDR3 is 16 amino acids. The germline V gene encodes CDR1 SNHLY and CDR2 FYNNEI. The CDR3: CASNIQGAAGTDTQYF. CDR3 nucleotides: TGTGCCAGCAACATACAGGGGGCGGCGGGCACAGATACGCAGTATTTT.

This clone was seen only once. The V gene is TRBV30, the J gene TRBJ1-1, with unresolved D. The germline gives CDR1 GTSNPN, CDR2 SVGIG (reference sequence). Trimming removed 3 bases from V and 4 bases from J, with 12 bases in between. The CDR3 extends over 13 amino acids. CDR3 coding DNA: TGTGCCTGGAGCTCCACACGGGGCACTGAAGCTTTCTTT. Its translation is CAWSSTRGTEAFF.

This chain uses TRBV19 with TRBJ2-1, with unresolved D. Germline-derived CDR1 and CDR2 are LNHDA and SQIVND (reference sequence). The CDR3 is 12 amino acids. Trimming left V 7 bases short and J 9 bases short, with 13 bases between. The CDR3 region has the DNA TGTGCCAGTATTGTAGCCACGGGTGAGCAGTTCTTC. Translating gives CASIVATGEQFF.

This chain joins TRBV6-1 and TRBJ2-7; 8 bases fit TRBD1. The CDR3 spans 14 residues. In germline, CDR1 is MNHNS, CDR2 SASEGT. V lost 8 bases to trimming and J lost 4 bases; unmatched junction nucleotides: 10. The CDR3 sequence is CASDRGVGGYEQYF. CDR3 DNA: TGTGCCAGCGACAGGGGCGTAGGGGGTTACGAGCAGTACTTC.

The rearrangement joins TRBV4-1 to TRBJ2-7, with D possibly being TRBD2 (6 bases). With 0 bases removed from V and 4 bases from J, the gap between germline ends came to 16 bases. Germline CDR1 MGHRA, CDR2 YSYEKL. The CDR3 runs 16 residues. For the CDR3, the DNA is TGCGCCAGCAGCCAAGATCCCACTAGCCGGGGGTACGAGCAGTACTTC. This translates into CASSQDPTSRGYEQYF.

The chain recombines TRBV18 with TRBJ1-1; tentative D call: TRBD1 (5 bases). Germline CDR1 and CDR2: KGHSH and LQKENI. The V gene lost 3 bases and the J gene lost 1 base, with 9 bases spanning the gap. The CDR3 length is 14 residues. CDR3: CASSPIGTNTEAFF. The CDR3 DNA is TGTGCCAGCTCACCTATAGGGACGAACACTGAAGCTTTCTTT.

This chain links TRBV9 with TRBJ2-7, with D possibly TRBD1 on 5 matching bases. This CDR3 spans 15 amino acids. In germline, CDR1 is SGDLS, CDR2 YYNGEE. V lost 0 bases and J 3 bases, leaving 13 bases between the germline ends. CDR3 coding DNA: TGTGCCAGCAGCGTAGGACAAGGGGTGGGCTACGAGCAGTACTTC. Translated, it gives CASSVGQGVGYEQYF.

The V and J genes are TRBV5-1 and TRBJ1-1; a possible D gene is TRBD1 (5 bases). The germline V gene has CDR1 SGHRS and CDR2 YFSETQ. This CDR3 is 16 amino acids long. V lost 3 bases to trimming and J lost 0 bases, with 15 bases between them. The CDR3 region is CASSWRGLEVNTEAFF. The CDR3 region has the DNA TGCGCCAGCAGCTGGAGGGGCCTGGAGGTGAACACTGAAGCTTTCTTT.

This chain uses TRBV5-1 with TRBJ2-7, with D possibly being TRBD1 (6 bases). The CDR3 covers 18 residues. Germline V CDR1 and CDR2: SGHRS, YFSETQ. V was cut by 3 bases and J by 0 bases, with 22 bases left in between. The CDR3 region is CASSWAPRETGISYEQYF. CDR3 sequence (DNA): TGCGCCAGCAGCTGGGCCCCCCGTGAGACAGGAATCTCCTACGAGCAGTACTTC.

The chain is built from TRBV27 and TRBJ2-7; D possibly corresponds to TRBD2 (5 bases). The CDR3 is 14 amino acids. Looked up from germline, CDR1 is MNHEY and CDR2 is SMNVEV (reference sequence). With 4 bases removed from V and 3 bases from J, the gap between germline ends came to 13 bases. The CDR3 is CASSSAGLGYEQYF. The CDR3 DNA reads TGTGCCAGCAGTTCTGCGGGCTTGGGCTACGAGCAGTACTTC.

This clone was detected only a few times. This chain uses TRBV5-6 with TRBJ2-5, with D unclear. V was trimmed by 1 base and J by 1 base, leaving 2 bases between them. This CDR3 contains 12 residues. CDR1 and CDR2 (germline): SGHDT, YYEEEE. As DNA, the CDR3 is TGTGCCAGCAGCTTGATCCAAGAGACCCAGTACTTC. It codes for CASSLIQETQYF.

To note about this clone: The sample contains more than one DNA sequence encoding this CDR3. The rearrangement links TRBV5-6 to TRBJ2-2; TRBD1 might be the D (6 bases). Trimming removed 5 bases at V and 7 bases at J, with 15 bases between. Per the germline V gene, CDR1 is SGHDT and CDR2 is YYEEEE. This CDR3 spans 14 amino acids. The DNA of the CDR3 is TGTGCCAGCAGTACCAACGGACAGTTCGGGGAGCTGTTTTTT. Translating it yields CASSTNGQFGELFF.

This clone was seen only once. The chain employs TRBV28 and TRBJ2-6; the D is unclear. Germline V lookup: CDR1 MDHEN, CDR2 SYDVKM. The CDR3 length is 16 residues. Trimming left V 6 bases short and J 0 bases short, with 12 bases between. The CDR3 DNA sequence: TGTGCCAGCAGCTCTCCCAGTCCCTCTGGGGCCAACGTCCTGACTTTC. Translating it yields CASSSPSPSGANVLTF.

This clone came up once. The chain couples TRBV2 to TRBJ2-7, with a possible D match to TRBD2 (5 bases). Trimming took off 6 bases at V and 1 base at J, with 10 bases between the two ends. CDR1 SNHLY and CDR2 FYNNEI come from the germline V gene. This CDR3 has 13 residues. CDR3 sequence reads: CASSWTESYEQYF. DNA of the CDR3: TGTGCCAGCAGCTGGACTGAGTCCTACGAGCAGTACTTC.

The chain couples TRBV10-1 to TRBJ1-2; 9 bases map to TRBD1. Germline V gene data show CDR1 as WNHNN and CDR2 as SYGVQD (reference sequence). CDR3 length equals 17 residues. Germline trimming cut 0 bases from V and 3 bases from J; bases unmatched to any gene: 8. This CDR3 reads CASSESGQGNLDYGYTF. DNA of the CDR3: TGCGCCAGCAGTGAGTCGGGACAGGGAAATTTGGACTATGGCTACACCTTC.

This rearrangement joins TRBV6-4 to TRBJ2-7, with 12 positions matching TRBD2. Trimming at V came to 6 bases and at J to 1 base, leaving 4 bases not matched to a gene. Germline V CDR1 and CDR2: MRHNA, SNTAGT. The CDR3 is 15 amino acids. The CDR3 DNA reads as TGTGCCAGCAGCCCACTAGCGGGGGGTTCCTACGAGCAGTACTTC. Translating gives CASSPLAGGSYEQYF.

This clone was counted only a few times. The J gene is TRBJ1-2, the V gene TRBV5-4, with 11 bases aligning to TRBD1. V was clipped by 5 bases and J by 4 bases; unmatched bases: 4. The CDR3 spans 14 residues. The germline V gene encodes CDR1 SGHNT and CDR2 YYREEE (reference sequence). CDR3: CASRRTGGGYGYTF. The CDR3 DNA reads TGTGCCAGCAGACGGACAGGGGGCGGCTATGGCTACACCTTC.

The chain joins TRBV6-1 to TRBJ2-3; D gene uncertain. V was shortened by 6 bases and J by 1 base, with 8 bases between the two germline ends. The CDR3 runs to 13 residues. The V gene's germline CDR1 is MNHNS and CDR2 SASEGT. This chain's CDR3 is CASRQVGTDTQYF. CDR3 nucleotides: TGTGCCAGCAGGCAGGTAGGCACAGATACGCAGTATTTT.

The chain uses TRBV29-1 and TRBJ2-1; D tentatively reads TRBD1 or TRBD2 (7 bases each). Germline CDR1 and CDR2: SQVTM and ANQGSEA. V lost 6 bases, J lost 5 bases, and 17 bases lay in between. The length of the CDR3 is 14 residues. The CDR3 sequence is CSVRGTAYNNEQFF. CDR3 sequence (DNA): TGCAGCGTGCGGGGGACAGCTTACAACAATGAGCAGTTCTTC.

J is TRBJ1-2 and V is TRBV5-4; no firm D call. The CDR3 loop spans 11 amino acids. Trimming removed 4 bases at V and 6 bases at J, with 7 bases between. The germline gives CDR1 SGHNT, CDR2 YYREEE (reference sequence). The CDR3 reads CASSLAHGYTF. CDR3 coding DNA: TGTGCCAGCAGCCTTGCTCATGGCTACACCTTC.

V gene TRBV2 combines with J gene TRBJ1-1, with 8 bases aligning to TRBD1. The CDR3 contains 14 residues. V lost 7 bases, J lost 0 bases, and 4 bases stayed unmatched. Germline CDR1 SNHLY, CDR2 FYNNEI. The CDR3 region is CASIRQGMNTEAFF. The CDR3 region has the DNA TGTGCCAGCATTCGACAGGGGATGAACACTGAAGCTTTCTTT.

V usage is TRBV30 and J usage is TRBJ2-3; D call uncertain. This CDR3 region has 11 residues. The V end was cut by 2 bases, the J end by 2 bases, with 2 bases between. Germline values: CDR1 GTSNPN, CDR2 SVGIG (reference sequence). As DNA, the CDR3 is TGTGCCTGGAGTCCCACAGATACGCAGTATTTT. Protein: CAWSPTDTQYF.